This TCR beta chain comes out of a study of response to subunit inactivated influenza vaccine. TCRdb passed the RT-PCR reads through MiXCR, listing each CDR3 protein once. The data show roughly 540,000 distinct CDR3 sequences, around 25% seen once. The CDR3 is made up of 16 amino acids. Germline V lookup: CDR1 SNHLY, CDR2 FYNNEI. V lost 6 bases, J lost 0 bases, and 7 bases stayed unmatched. The same specimen was also included in a second study, on T cells expressing NK-cell markers. As reported in that work: TCR beta cDNA was made by 5'RACE template switching with UMIs. Sequencing of TCR beta repertoires drew on sorted CD3+CD56+NKG2C+, CD3+CD56+NKG2C- and CD3+CD56-NKG2C+ T cells. Seven of the eight sequenced donors were classified as HCMV-seropositive, and one was classified as seronegative. In a few donors, dominant clonotypes made up about 28.3-60.1% of CD3+CD56-NKG2C+ cells.

The receptor comes from a man aged 50 to 60 who received an inactivated influenza vaccine. This chain connects TRBV2 to TRBJ1-5; 8 bases are a match to TRBD1. The sample was CD4+ T cells sorted from PBMCs, taken roughly 12 days after vaccination. CDR3 bases: TGTGCCAGCAGGGACAGGGATAGTTATAGCAATCAGCCCCAGCATTTT. Protein sequence: CASRDRDSYSNQPQHF.